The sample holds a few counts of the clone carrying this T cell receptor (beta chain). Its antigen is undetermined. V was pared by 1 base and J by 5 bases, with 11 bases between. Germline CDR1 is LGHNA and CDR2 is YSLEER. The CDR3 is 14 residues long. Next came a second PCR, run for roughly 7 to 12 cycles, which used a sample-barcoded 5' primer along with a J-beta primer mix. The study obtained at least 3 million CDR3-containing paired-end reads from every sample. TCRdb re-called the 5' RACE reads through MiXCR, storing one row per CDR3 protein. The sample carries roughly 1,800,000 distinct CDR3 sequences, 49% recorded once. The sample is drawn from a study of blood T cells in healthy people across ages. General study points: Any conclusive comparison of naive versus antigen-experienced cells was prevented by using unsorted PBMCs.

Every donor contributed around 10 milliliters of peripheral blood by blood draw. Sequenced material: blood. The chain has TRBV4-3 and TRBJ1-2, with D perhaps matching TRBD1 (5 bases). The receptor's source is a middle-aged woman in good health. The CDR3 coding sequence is TGCGCCAGCAGCCAAGCCCAGGGAGAATATGGCTACACCTTC. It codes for CASSQAQGEYGYTF.